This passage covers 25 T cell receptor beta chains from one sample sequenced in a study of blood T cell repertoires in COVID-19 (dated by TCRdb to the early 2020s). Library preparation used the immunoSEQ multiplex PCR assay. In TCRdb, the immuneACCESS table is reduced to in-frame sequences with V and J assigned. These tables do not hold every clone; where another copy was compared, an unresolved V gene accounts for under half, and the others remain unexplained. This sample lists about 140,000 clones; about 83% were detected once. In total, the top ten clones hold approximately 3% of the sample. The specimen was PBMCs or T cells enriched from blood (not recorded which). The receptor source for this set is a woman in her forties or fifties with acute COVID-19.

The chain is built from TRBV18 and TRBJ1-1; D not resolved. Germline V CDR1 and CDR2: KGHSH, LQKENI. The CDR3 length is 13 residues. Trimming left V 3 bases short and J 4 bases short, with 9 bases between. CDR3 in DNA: TGTGCCAGCTCACCCAATCCCAGCACTGAAGCTTTCTTT. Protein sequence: CASSPNPSTEAFF.

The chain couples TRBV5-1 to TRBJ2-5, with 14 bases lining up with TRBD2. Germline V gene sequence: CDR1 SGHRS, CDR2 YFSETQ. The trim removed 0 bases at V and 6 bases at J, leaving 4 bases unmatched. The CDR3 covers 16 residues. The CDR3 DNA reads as TGCGCCAGCAGCTTGGTAGGGACTAGCGGGAGTCAGACCCAGTACTTC. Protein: CASSLVGTSGSQTQYF.

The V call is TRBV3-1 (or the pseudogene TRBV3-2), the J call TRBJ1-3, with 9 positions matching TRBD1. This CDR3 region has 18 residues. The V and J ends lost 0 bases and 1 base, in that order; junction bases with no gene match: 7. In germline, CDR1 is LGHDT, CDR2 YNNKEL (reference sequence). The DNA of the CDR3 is TGTGCCAGCAGCCAAGAATTTGGGACAGGGTTATCTGGAAACACCATATATTTT. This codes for CASSQEFGTGLSGNTIYF.

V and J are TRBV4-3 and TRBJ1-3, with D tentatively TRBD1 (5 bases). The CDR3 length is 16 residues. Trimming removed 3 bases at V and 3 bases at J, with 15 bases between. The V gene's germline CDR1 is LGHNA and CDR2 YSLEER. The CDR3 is CASSHATAPNGNTIYF. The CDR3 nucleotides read TGCGCCAGCAGCCATGCGACAGCACCTAATGGAAACACCATATATTTT.

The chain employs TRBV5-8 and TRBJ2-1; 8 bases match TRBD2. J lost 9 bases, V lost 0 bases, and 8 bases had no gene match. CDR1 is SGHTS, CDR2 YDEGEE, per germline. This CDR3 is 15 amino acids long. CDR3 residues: CASSLAVAGFPEQFF. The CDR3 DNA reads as TGTGCCAGCAGCTTGGCCGTAGCGGGATTCCCTGAGCAGTTCTTC.

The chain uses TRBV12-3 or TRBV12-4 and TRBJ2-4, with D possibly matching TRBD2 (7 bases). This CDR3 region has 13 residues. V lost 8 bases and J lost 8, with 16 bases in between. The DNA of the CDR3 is TGTGCCAGCGCTGGGCAGGGGAGGGACATTCAGTACTTC. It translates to CASAGQGRDIQYF.

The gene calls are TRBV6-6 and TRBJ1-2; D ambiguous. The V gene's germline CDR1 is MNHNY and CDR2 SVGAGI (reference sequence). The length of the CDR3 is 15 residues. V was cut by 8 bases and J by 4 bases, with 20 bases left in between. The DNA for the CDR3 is TGTGCCAGCGGCTCCTCCCCCGGGAACCTCTATGGCTACACCTTC. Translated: CASGSSPGNLYGYTF.

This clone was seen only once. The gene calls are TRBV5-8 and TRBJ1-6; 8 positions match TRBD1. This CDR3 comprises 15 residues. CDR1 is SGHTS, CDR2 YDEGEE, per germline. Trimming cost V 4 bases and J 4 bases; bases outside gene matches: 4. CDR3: CASSRRTGYNSPLHF. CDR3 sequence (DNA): TGTGCCAGCAGCCGCCGGACAGGGTATAATTCACCCCTCCACTTT.

CDR3 residues: CASSAQGLATDTQYF. The CDR3, as DNA: TGTGCCAGCAGCGCCCAGGGACTAGCCACAGATACGCAGTATTTT. J is TRBJ2-3 and V is TRBV2; 9 bases match TRBD2. CDR3 size: 15 residues. Germline loops: CDR1 SNHLY, CDR2 FYNNEI. With 6 bases clipped from V and 2 bases from J, the junction kept 6 bases outside the gene matches.

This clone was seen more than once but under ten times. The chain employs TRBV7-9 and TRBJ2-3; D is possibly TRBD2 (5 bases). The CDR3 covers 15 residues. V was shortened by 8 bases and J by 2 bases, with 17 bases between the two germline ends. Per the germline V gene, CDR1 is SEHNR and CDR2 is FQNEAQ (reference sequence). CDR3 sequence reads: CASFRAGLHTDTQYF. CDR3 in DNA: TGTGCCAGCTTTCGGGCGGGCCTTCACACAGATACGCAGTATTTT.

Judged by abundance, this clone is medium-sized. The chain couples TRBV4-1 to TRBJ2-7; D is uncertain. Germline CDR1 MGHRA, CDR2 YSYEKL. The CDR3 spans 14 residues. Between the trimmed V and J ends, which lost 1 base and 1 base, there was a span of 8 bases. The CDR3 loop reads CASSQGLGSYEQYF. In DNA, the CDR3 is TGCGCCAGCAGCCAAGGACTCGGGTCCTACGAGCAGTACTTC.

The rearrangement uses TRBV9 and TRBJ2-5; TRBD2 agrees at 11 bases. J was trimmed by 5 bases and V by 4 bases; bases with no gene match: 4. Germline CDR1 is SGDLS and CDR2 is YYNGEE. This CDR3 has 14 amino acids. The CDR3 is CASSPRTSGETQYF. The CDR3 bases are TGTGCCAGCAGCCCTCGGACTAGCGGGGAGACCCAGTACTTC.

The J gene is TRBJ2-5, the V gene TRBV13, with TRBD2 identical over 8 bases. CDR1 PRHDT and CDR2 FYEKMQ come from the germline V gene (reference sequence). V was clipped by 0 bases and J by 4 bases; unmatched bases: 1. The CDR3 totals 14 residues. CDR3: CASSLGAGGETQYF. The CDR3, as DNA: TGTGCCAGCAGCTTAGGGGCGGGAGGAGAGACCCAGTACTTC.

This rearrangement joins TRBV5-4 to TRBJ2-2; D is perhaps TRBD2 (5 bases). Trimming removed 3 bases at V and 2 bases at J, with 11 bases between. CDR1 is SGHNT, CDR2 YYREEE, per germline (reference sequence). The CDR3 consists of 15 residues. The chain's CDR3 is CASSSGGVNTGELFF. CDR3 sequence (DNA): TGTGCCAGCAGCTCTGGAGGCGTCAACACCGGGGAGCTGTTTTTT.

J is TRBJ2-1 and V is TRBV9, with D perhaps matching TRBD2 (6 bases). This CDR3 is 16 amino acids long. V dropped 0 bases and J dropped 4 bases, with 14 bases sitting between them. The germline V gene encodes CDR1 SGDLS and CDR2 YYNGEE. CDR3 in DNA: TGTGCCAGCAGCGTAGCCTGGGGACTGGAATACAATGAGCAGTTCTTC. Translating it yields CASSVAWGLEYNEQFF.

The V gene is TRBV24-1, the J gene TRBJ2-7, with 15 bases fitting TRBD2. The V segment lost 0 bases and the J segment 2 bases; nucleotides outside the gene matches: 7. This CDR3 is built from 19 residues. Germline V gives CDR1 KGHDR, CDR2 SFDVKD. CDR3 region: CATSDLGLAGGPTPYEQYF. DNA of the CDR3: TGTGCCACCAGTGATTTGGGACTAGCGGGAGGGCCTACACCCTACGAGCAGTACTTC.

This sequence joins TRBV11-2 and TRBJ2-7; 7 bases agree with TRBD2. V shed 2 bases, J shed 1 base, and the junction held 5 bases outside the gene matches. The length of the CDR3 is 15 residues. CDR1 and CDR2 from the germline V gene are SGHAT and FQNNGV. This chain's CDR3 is CASSLQRDPSYEQYF. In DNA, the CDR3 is TGTGCCAGCAGCTTACAGCGGGACCCTTCCTACGAGCAGTACTTC.

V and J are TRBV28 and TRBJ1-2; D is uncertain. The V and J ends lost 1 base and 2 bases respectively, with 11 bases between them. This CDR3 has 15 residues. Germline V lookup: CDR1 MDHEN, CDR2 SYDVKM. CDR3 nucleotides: TGTGCCAGCAGTTTATCCGGGCGGGTAAACTATGGCTACACCTTC. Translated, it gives CASSLSGRVNYGYTF.

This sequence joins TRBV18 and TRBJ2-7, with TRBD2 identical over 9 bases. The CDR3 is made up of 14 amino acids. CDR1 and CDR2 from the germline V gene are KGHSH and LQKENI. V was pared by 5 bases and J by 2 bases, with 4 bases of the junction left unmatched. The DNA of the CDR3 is TGTGCCAGCTCATGGCGGGAGGGCCCCTACGAGCAGTACTTC. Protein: CASSWREGPYEQYF.

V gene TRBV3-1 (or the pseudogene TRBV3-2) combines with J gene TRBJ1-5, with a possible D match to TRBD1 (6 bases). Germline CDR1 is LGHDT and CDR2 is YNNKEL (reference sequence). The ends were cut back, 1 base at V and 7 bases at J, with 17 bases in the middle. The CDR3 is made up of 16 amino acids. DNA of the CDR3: TGTGCCAGCAGCCAAGGGGTACAGGGAGGGGGACAGCCCCAGCATTTT. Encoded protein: CASSQGVQGGGQPQHF.

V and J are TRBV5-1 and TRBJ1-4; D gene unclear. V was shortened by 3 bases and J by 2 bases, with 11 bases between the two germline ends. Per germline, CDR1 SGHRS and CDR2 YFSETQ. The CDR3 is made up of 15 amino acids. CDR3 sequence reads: CASSSSTSTNEKLFF. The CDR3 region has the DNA TGCGCCAGCAGCTCGTCGACAAGCACTAATGAAAAACTGTTTTTT.

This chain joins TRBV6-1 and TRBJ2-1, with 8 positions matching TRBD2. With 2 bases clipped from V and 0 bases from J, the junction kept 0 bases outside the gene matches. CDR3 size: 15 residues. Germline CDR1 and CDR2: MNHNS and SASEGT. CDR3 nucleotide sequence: TGTGCCAGCAGTGAACTAGCGGGCTCCTACAATGAGCAGTTCTTC. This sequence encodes CASSELAGSYNEQFF.

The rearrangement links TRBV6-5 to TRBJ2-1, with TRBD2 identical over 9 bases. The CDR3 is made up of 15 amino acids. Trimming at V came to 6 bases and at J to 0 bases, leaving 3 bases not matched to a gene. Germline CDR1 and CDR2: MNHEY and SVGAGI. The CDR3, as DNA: TGTGCCAGCAGGGTTAGCGGGAGCTCCTACAATGAGCAGTTCTTC. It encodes CASRVSGSSYNEQFF.

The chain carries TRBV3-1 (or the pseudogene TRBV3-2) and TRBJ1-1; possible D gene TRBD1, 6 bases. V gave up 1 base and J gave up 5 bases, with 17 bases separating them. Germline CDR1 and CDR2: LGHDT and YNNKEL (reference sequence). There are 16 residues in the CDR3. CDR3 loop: CASSQASGGGGTEAFF. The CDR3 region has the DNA TGTGCCAGCAGCCAAGCGTCTGGGGGCGGGGGGACTGAAGCTTTCTTT.

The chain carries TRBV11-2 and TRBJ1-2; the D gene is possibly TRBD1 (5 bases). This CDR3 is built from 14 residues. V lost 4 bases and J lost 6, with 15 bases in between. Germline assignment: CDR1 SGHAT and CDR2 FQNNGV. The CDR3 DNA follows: TGTGCCAGCAGCTCCCCTGTCGGGGGGGATGGCTACACCTTC. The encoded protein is CASSSPVGGDGYTF.